This entry is about one T cell receptor (beta chain). Its antigen is currently unknown. Germline CDR1 LNHDA, CDR2 SQIVND (reference sequence). V lost 5 bases to trimming and J lost 8 bases; unmatched junction nucleotides: 4. This CDR3 comprises 13 residues. The data are from a study of cytomegalovirus exposure and HLA in healthy donors. Study results and limitations: Using the classifier, cytomegalovirus status was reportedly diagnosed with high specificity and sensitivity. Testing in vitro showed a few CMV-associated chains specific for CMV antigens. V- and J-gene trimming in TCR beta was tied to a missense DCLRE1C variant by an analysis performed later. Some TCR beta chains (164 of them) were listed as cytomegalovirus-associated.

13 Jbeta primers and 60 Vbeta primers were used for the PCR. The method was immunoSEQ multiplex PCR; TCRdb's version includes in-frame clones alone and lacks a portion of them. The sample contains some 170,000 clones, roughly 80% of which appear only once. The genes are TRBV19 and TRBJ2-1; 9 bases fit TRBD1. Source material: PBMCs. This sequence originates from a woman between 25 and 40 years old in good health and CMV-seropositive. The CDR3 protein is CASSERDRDEQFF. The DNA of the CDR3 is TGTGCCAGTAGTGAGAGGGACAGGGATGAGCAGTTCTTC.